This T cell receptor beta chain was recorded in a study of blood T cells in healthy people across ages. Study-wide findings and caveats: Across the age range, TCR beta diversity per million T cells fell in a roughly linear way.

For the second PCR, which ran for 7 to 11 cycles, a sample-barcoded 5' primer and a J-beta primer mix were used. TCRdb passed the 5' RACE reads through MiXCR, listing each CDR3 protein once. This table has about 830,000 distinct CDR3 sequences, less than 80% appearing once. Details on this clonotype: What it recognizes is unknown.

Trimming pared 2 bases from V and 0 bases from J, leaving 8 bases between. This CDR3 contains 15 residues. CDR1 LNHNV and CDR2 YYDKDF come from the germline V gene (reference sequence). The rearrangement uses TRBV15 and TRBJ2-1, with unresolved D. This sequence was found in a young man in good health. Source material: blood. This CDR3 is CATSRIPSSYNEQFF. The CDR3 DNA reads as TGTGCCACCAGCAGAATACCGAGCTCCTACAATGAGCAGTTCTTC.